This passage covers 28 T cell receptor beta chains from one sample sequenced in a study of CD8+ T cells in alopecia areata (dated by TCRdb to the late 2010s). The method behind the library was the immunoSEQ multiplex PCR assay. To provide template for TCR sequencing, every sample had RNA extracted and reverse transcribed into cDNA. Held by TCRdb, this immuneACCESS table contains in-frame sequences only and omits some clones. Under half of the omission traces to an unresolved V gene where checked; the cause of the rest is unknown. Within this sample are roughly 110,000 clones, with approximately 54% of them counted one time only. 12% of the sample is taken by the ten largest. The label giving this sample's time point can be read as: around 22 weeks on oral tofacitinib. Explained via the paper, the treatment or condition label denotes: oral pan-JAK inhibitor, 5-10 mg twice daily. The input for sequencing was CD8+ T cells sorted from blood, taken at week 24, from a patient treated with tofacitinib. Receptors originate from a human donor with alopecia areata.

The chain recombines TRBV7-9 with TRBJ2-7, with 7 bases aligning to TRBD1. The CDR3 sequence is 13 residues long. From germline, CDR1 is SEHNR and CDR2 FQNEAQ (reference sequence). Trimming cost V 5 bases and J 2 bases; bases outside gene matches: 3. CDR3: CASSRDRAYEQYF. The DNA of the CDR3 is TGTGCCAGCAGCCGGGACAGAGCCTACGAGCAGTACTTC.

J is TRBJ2-7 and V is TRBV30; D is undetermined. Germline V lookup: CDR1 GTSNPN, CDR2 SVGIG (reference sequence). The CDR3 covers 11 residues. V was clipped by 0 bases and J by 6 bases, with 6 bases between them. CDR3 loop: CAWSVGIEQYF. CDR3 sequence (DNA): TGTGCCTGGAGTGTAGGGATCGAGCAGTACTTC.

The chain links TRBV10-3 to TRBJ2-5; D perhaps matches TRBD2 (5 bases). Germline lookup yields CDR1 ENHRY and CDR2 SYGVKD. The CDR3 totals 13 residues. The V end lost 4 bases, the J end lost 5 bases, and 11 bases lay between the germline ends. The DNA of the CDR3 is TGTGCCATCAGTGGAGAGGGCTGGGAGACCCAGTACTTC. It codes for CAISGEGWETQYF.

The chain is built from TRBV4-3 and TRBJ2-1; D might be TRBD2 (5 bases). In germline, CDR1 is LGHNA, CDR2 YSLEER. The CDR3 totals 15 residues. Trimming removed 1 base from V and 6 bases from J, with 13 bases in between. CDR3 region: CASSQGRGTGNEQFF. The CDR3 DNA is TGCGCCAGCAGCCAAGGTCGGGGAACCGGCAATGAGCAGTTCTTC.

This chain joins TRBV5-6 and TRBJ2-7; D possibly uses TRBD1 or TRBD2 (5 bases each). Germline V gives CDR1 SGHDT, CDR2 YYEEEE. The CDR3 runs to 13 residues. V lost 2 bases to trimming and J lost 3 bases, with 9 bases between them. CDR3 sequence: CASSFEGSYEQYF. CDR3 sequence (DNA): TGTGCCAGCAGCTTTGAGGGGAGCTACGAGCAGTACTTC.

Only one count was recorded for this clone. V is TRBV27 and J is TRBJ1-1; D is uncertain. Germline values: CDR1 MNHEY, CDR2 SMNVEV (reference sequence). The CDR3 totals 12 residues. Trimming removed 3 bases from V and 7 bases from J, with 9 bases in between. Here the CDR3 reads CASSFYGDEAFF. CDR3 DNA sequence: TGTGCCAGCAGTTTCTACGGTGATGAAGCTTTCTTT.

The chain recombines TRBV13 with TRBJ2-5; D possibly corresponds to TRBD2 (7 bases). The CDR3 length is 12 residues. Trimming removed 8 bases at V and 4 bases at J, with 11 bases between. Per germline, CDR1 PRHDT and CDR2 FYEKMQ (reference sequence). The CDR3 reads CASGGASETQYF. The CDR3 nucleotides read TGTGCCAGCGGGGGGGCCTCAGAGACCCAGTACTTC.

This clone appeared a few times. V gene TRBV10-1 combines with J gene TRBJ1-5; 11 bases agree with TRBD1. The CDR3 is 14 residues long. Germline V gene sequence: CDR1 WNHNN, CDR2 SYGVQD (reference sequence). Trimming took 6 bases from V and 3 from J; bases not matched to a gene: 1. The CDR3 loop reads CASRGQGVNQPQHF. The CDR3 DNA reads TGCGCCAGCAGGGGACAGGGGGTCAATCAGCCCCAGCATTTT.

This sequence joins TRBV29-1 and TRBJ1-1, with 8 bases fitting TRBD1. This CDR3 contains 12 residues. Germline-derived CDR1 and CDR2 are SQVTM and ANQGSEA. J gave up 7 bases and V 6 bases, and 7 bases lay outside the gene matches. In DNA, the CDR3 is TGCAGCGTACCCGGACAGGGTCATGAAGCTTTCTTT. It yields the protein CSVPGQGHEAFF.

The V gene is TRBV18, the J gene TRBJ1-1; 7 bases match TRBD1. Germline CDR1 KGHSH, CDR2 LQKENI. The CDR3 loop spans 14 amino acids. Trimming at V came to 0 bases and at J to 5 bases, leaving 3 bases not matched to a gene. The CDR3 region is CASSPPTGDTEAFF. CDR3 sequence (DNA): TGTGCCAGCTCACCACCAACAGGGGATACTGAAGCTTTCTTT.

This clone turned up a few times. The chain has TRBV7-2 and TRBJ1-2, with D tentatively TRBD1 (5 bases). Trimming took off 3 bases at V and 8 bases at J, with 19 bases between the two ends. CDR1 and CDR2 (germline): SGHTA, FQGNSA. The CDR3 totals 15 residues. CDR3 in DNA: TGTGCCAGCAGCTTGGACCGGGACCCATATAACGGCTACACCTTC. This sequence encodes CASSLDRDPYNGYTF. Complete variable domain (other parts from reference TRBV7-2 and TRBJ1-2): GAGVSQSPSNKVTEKGKDVELRCDPISGHTALYWYRQSLGQGLEFLIYFQGNSAPDKSGLPSDRFSAERTGGSVSTLTIQRTQQEDSAVYLCASSLDRDPYNGYTFGSGTRLTVV.

The chain has TRBV5-8 and TRBJ2-1; 9 bases fit TRBD2. Per germline, CDR1 SGHTS and CDR2 YDEGEE. This CDR3 contains 13 residues. The trim removed 8 bases at V and 7 bases at J, leaving 7 bases unmatched. The CDR3 DNA sequence: TGTGCCAGTCGGCGGGGGGGAGGGAATGAGCAGTTCTTC. Its protein is CASRRGGGNEQFF. Using reference TRBV5-8 and TRBJ2-1 for the parts outside the CDR3, the full variable domain is EAGVTQSPTHLIKTRGQQATLRCSPISGHTSVYWYQQALGLGLQFLLWYDEGEERNRGNFPPRFSGRQFPNYSSELNVNALELEDSALYLCASRRGGGNEQFFGPGTRLTVL.

V and J are TRBV5-6 and TRBJ1-5; D possibly corresponds to TRBD1 (6 bases). CDR3 size: 16 residues. Trimming removed 0 bases from V and 3 bases from J, with 13 bases in between. Per germline, CDR1 SGHDT and CDR2 YYEEEE. The CDR3 loop is CASSLGGAPFNQPQHF. In DNA, the CDR3 is TGTGCCAGCAGCTTGGGGGGGGCCCCCTTCAATCAGCCCCAGCATTTT. The whole variable domain, remainder taken from reference TRBV5-6 and TRBJ1-5, is DAGVTQSPTHLIKTRGQQVTLRCSPKSGHDTVSWYQQALGQGPQFIFQYYEEEERQRGNFPDRFSGHQFPNYSSELNVNALLLGDSALYLCASSLGGAPFNQPQHFGDGTRLSIL.

The J gene is TRBJ1-2, the V gene TRBV6-5; no clear D. This CDR3 has 14 amino acids. With 0 bases removed from V and 2 bases from J, the gap between germline ends came to 7 bases. Germline CDR1 MNHEY, CDR2 SVGAGI. The CDR3, as DNA: TGTGCCAGCAGTTACTCGGTAGAAAACTATGGCTACACCTTC. This sequence encodes CASSYSVENYGYTF.

This clone was picked up a small number of times. V and J are TRBV13 and TRBJ2-5, with 11 bases aligning to TRBD2. The CDR3 runs 16 residues. CDR1 is PRHDT, CDR2 FYEKMQ, per germline (reference sequence). V dropped 3 bases and J dropped 5; count of bases not matched to a gene: 8. The CDR3 reads CASSFRLAGRLETQYF. CDR3 coding DNA: TGTGCCAGCAGCTTCCGACTAGCGGGGAGATTGGAGACCCAGTACTTC.

This chain links TRBV6-5 with TRBJ1-2, with 7 bases aligning to TRBD1. This CDR3 contains 15 residues. Germline loops: CDR1 MNHEY, CDR2 SVGAGI. Unmatched junction bases numbered 9, after V lost 5 bases and J lost 3 bases. CDR3 sequence (DNA): TGTGCCAGCAGTCACCCTAGACAGGGAGACTATGGCTACACCTTC. It codes for CASSHPRQGDYGYTF.

The gene calls are TRBV6-6 and TRBJ2-7; D remains ambiguous. V was trimmed by 8 bases and J by 0 bases, leaving 11 bases between them. Germline V gene lookup returns CDR1 MNHNY and CDR2 SVGAGI (reference sequence). The CDR3 contains 13 residues. The CDR3 nucleotides are TGTGCCAGCTCAACGGCGGACTCCTACGAGCAGTACTTC. This translates into CASSTADSYEQYF.

The chain uses TRBV27 and TRBJ1-1, with a weak D call TRBD1 (5 bases). This CDR3 has 15 amino acids. With 3 bases removed from V and 3 bases from J, the gap between germline ends came to 14 bases. CDR1 and CDR2 (germline): MNHEY, SMNVEV (reference sequence). Here the CDR3 DNA reads TGTGCCAGCAGTTTCTGGGGCGCGAGGGACACTGAAGCTTTCTTT. It encodes CASSFWGARDTEAFF.

This clone was picked up a small number of times. The chain has TRBV6-1 and TRBJ1-5, with no clear D. Germline V lookup: CDR1 MNHNS, CDR2 SASEGT. V was cut by 0 bases and J by 7 bases, with 10 bases left in between. The CDR3 totals 14 residues. Here the CDR3 reads CASSEAWVRQPQHF. CDR3 coding DNA: TGTGCCAGCAGTGAAGCATGGGTGCGCCAGCCCCAGCATTTT.

This sequence joins TRBV19 and TRBJ1-5, with unresolved D. Trimming left V 4 bases short and J 3 bases short, with 13 bases between. Germline CDR1 reads LNHDA; CDR2 reads SQIVND (reference sequence). CDR3 length equals 15 residues. This CDR3 reads CASSTVLGFNQPQHF. As DNA, the CDR3 is TGTGCCAGTAGTACGGTCCTGGGGTTCAATCAGCCCCAGCATTTT.

This clone was observed a handful of times. The chain joins TRBV14 to TRBJ2-1, with D tentatively TRBD1 or TRBD2 (5 bases each). Germline loops: CDR1 SGHDN, CDR2 FVKESK. The V gene lost 0 bases and the J gene lost 7 bases, with 13 bases spanning the gap. The CDR3 contains 15 residues. CDR3 protein: CASSQDPGTLNEQFF. DNA for the CDR3: TGTGCCAGCAGCCAAGACCCCGGGACCCTTAATGAGCAGTTCTTC.

J is TRBJ2-1 and V is TRBV30; 13 bases map to TRBD2. J lost 8 bases, V lost 2 bases, and 9 bases had no gene match. In germline, CDR1 is GTSNPN, CDR2 SVGIG (reference sequence). This CDR3 contains 16 residues. CDR3 bases: TGTGCCTGGAGTTTTACTAGCGGGGGGGCCCGGGATGAGCAGTTCTTC. Translated, it gives CAWSFTSGGARDEQFF.

This rearrangement joins TRBV2 to TRBJ2-3, with 11 bases lining up with TRBD1. CDR3 length: 13 residues. Germline CDR1 is SNHLY and CDR2 is FYNNEI. V shed 10 bases and J 5 bases; nucleotides not matched to a gene: 5. In DNA form, the CDR3 reads TGTGCCACGGAGGACAGGGGGCGAGATACGCAGTATTTT. Translated, it gives CATEDRGRDTQYF.

The chain links TRBV27 to TRBJ2-1; D gene ambiguous. This CDR3 region has 11 residues. V was shortened by 3 bases and J by 8 bases, with 5 bases between the two germline ends. Germline loops: CDR1 MNHEY, CDR2 SMNVEV (reference sequence). The CDR3, as DNA: TGTGCCAGCAGTTTGAATTATGAGCAGTTCTTC. Its translation: CASSLNYEQFF.

The V call is TRBV7-2, the J call TRBJ1-5; D is unclear. Germline V gene lookup returns CDR1 SGHTA and CDR2 FQGNSA. The length of the CDR3 is 17 residues. Deletions cut 2 bases from V and 0 bases from J, with 14 bases between. The CDR3, as DNA: TGTGCCAGCAGCTTATTTTTTGCGGGATATAGCAATCAGCCCCAGCATTTT. Protein product: CASSLFFAGYSNQPQHF.

This chain connects TRBV7-9 to TRBJ2-3, with 8 bases that match TRBD2. Germline CDR1 and CDR2: SEHNR and FQNEAQ (reference sequence). The V segment lost 5 bases and the J segment 1 base; nucleotides outside the gene matches: 8. This CDR3 has 16 amino acids. The CDR3 protein is CASSPPGGKRTDTQYF. DNA for the CDR3: TGTGCCAGCAGCCCACCGGGAGGGAAACGCACAGATACGCAGTATTTT.

This chain uses TRBV27 with TRBJ1-6, with TRBD1 matching over 7 bases. This CDR3 has 16 amino acids. Germline values: CDR1 MNHEY, CDR2 SMNVEV (reference sequence). Trimming at V came to 7 bases and at J to 0 bases, leaving 6 bases not matched to a gene. CDR3 DNA: TGTGCCAGCACGGACAGGAGGGTCTCCTATAATTCACCCCTCCACTTT. Translation gives CASTDRRVSYNSPLHF.

A few counts support this clone. This chain connects TRBV29-1 to TRBJ1-6; 8 nucleotides agree with TRBD1. V trimming: 7 bases; J trimming: 5 bases; junction bases outside the gene matches: 19. CDR1 and CDR2 (germline): SQVTM, ANQGSEA. This CDR3 is 18 amino acids long. The DNA for the CDR3 is TGCAGCGCCCGACCCAACCAGGACAGGGAACAGAATAATTCACCCCTCCACTTT. It yields the protein CSARPNQDREQNNSPLHF.